These T cell receptor beta chains were read from a single sample in a study of blood T cells in healthy people across ages. From the 5' RACE reads, TCRdb called clonotypes with MiXCR, one entry per CDR3 protein. The sample includes 590,000 or so distinct CDR3 sequences, approximately 30% of them seen just once. The sequencing sample was made of blood. All receptors come from a woman of 80 years or more in good health. Each CDR3 is given with its conserved first and last residue. The D gene is left open where the match is weak. Some rows have no size entry. The others give once, few or many, or a class for an expanded clone.

D gene: NA
V gene: TRBV5-1
clone size: few
J gene: TRBJ1-4
CDR3 DNA: TGCGCCAGCAGCTTGGCTTGGGAGGGGGAAAAACTGTTTTTT
CDR3 protein: CASSLAWEGEKLFF

D gene: NA
V gene: TRBV18
clone size: few
J gene: TRBJ2-5
CDR3 DNA: TGTGCCAGCTCACCACAGGGAATTAGGGAGACCCAGTACTTC
CDR3 protein: CASSPQGIRETQYF

D gene: NA
V gene: TRBV24-1
clone size: many
J gene: TRBJ2-3
CDR3 DNA: TGTGCCACCAGTAAGGGTCCAGATACGCAGTATTTT
CDR3 protein: CATSKGPDTQYF

D gene: NA
V gene: TRBV30
clone size: many
J gene: TRBJ2-7
CDR3 DNA: TGTGCCTGGTCCACTGTCGGTAGGGACACTAACTACGAGCAGTACTTC
CDR3 protein: CAWSTVGRDTNYEQYF

D gene: NA
V gene: TRBV7-2
clone size: many
J gene: TRBJ2-1
CDR3 DNA: TGTGCCAGCAGCTTAGCTGGGTGGGATAATGAGCAGTTCTTC
CDR3 protein: CASSLAGWDNEQFF

D gene: NA
V gene: TRBV9
clone size: once
J gene: TRBJ2-3
CDR3 DNA: TGTGCCAGCAGCCCTTGGGGGAACACAGATACGCAGTATTTT
CDR3 protein: CASSPWGNTDTQYF

D gene: NA
V gene: TRBV4-3
clone size: NA
J gene: TRBJ2-6
CDR3 DNA: TGCGCCAGCAGCCACACAGGGACTGGGACCACCGTCCTGACTTTC
CDR3 protein: CASSHTGTGTTVLTF

D gene: NA
V gene: TRBV7-2
clone size: NA
J gene: TRBJ2-1
CDR3 DNA: TGTGCCAGCAGCTTAGGGGCCTCCTCCACGTACAATGAGCTGTTCTTC
CDR3 protein: CASSLGASSTYNELFF

D gene: NA
V gene: TRBV12-3/TRBV12-4
clone size: many
J gene: TRBJ1-2
CDR3 DNA: TGTGCCAGCAGTTTAACTAACTATGGCTACACCTTC
CDR3 protein: CASSLTNYGYTF

D gene: NA
V gene: TRBV7-6
clone size: few
J gene: TRBJ1-2
CDR3 DNA: TGTGCCAGCAGCTTAGAGGTCCGGGGGGCCGATGGCTACACCTTC
CDR3 protein: CASSLEVRGADGYTF